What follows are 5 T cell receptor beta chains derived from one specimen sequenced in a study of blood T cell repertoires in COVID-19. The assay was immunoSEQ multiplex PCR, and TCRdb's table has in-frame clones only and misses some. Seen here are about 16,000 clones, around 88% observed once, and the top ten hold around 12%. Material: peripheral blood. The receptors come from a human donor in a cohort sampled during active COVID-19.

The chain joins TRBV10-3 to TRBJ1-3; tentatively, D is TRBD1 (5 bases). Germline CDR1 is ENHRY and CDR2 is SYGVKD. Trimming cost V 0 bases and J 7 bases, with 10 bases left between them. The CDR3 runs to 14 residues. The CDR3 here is CAISESRQGNTIYF. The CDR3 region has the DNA TGTGCCATCAGTGAGTCTAGGCAGGGCAACACCATATATTTT.

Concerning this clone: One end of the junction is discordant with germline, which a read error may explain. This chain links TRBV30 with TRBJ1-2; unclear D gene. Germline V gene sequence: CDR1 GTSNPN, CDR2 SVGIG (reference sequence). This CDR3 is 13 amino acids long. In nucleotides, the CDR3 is TGTGCCTGGAGGCTGGCGCCCAGGTATGGCTACGCCTTC. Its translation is CAWRLAPRYGYAF.

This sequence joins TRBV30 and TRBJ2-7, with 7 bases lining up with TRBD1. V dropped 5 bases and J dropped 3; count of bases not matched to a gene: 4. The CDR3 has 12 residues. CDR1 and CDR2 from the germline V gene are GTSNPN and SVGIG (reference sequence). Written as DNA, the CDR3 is TGTGCCTGGGGGACAGCGAACTACGAGCAGTACTTC. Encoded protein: CAWGTANYEQYF.

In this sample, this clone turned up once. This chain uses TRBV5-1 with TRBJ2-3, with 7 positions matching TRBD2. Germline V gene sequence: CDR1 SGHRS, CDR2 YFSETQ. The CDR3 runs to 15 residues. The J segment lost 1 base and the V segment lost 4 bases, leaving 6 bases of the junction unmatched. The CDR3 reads CASSAAGVGTDTQYF. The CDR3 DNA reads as TGCGCCAGCAGCGCCGCGGGGGTCGGCACAGATACGCAGTATTTT. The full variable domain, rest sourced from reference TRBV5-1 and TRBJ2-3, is KAGVTQTPRYLIKTRGQQVTLSCSPISGHRSVSWYQQTPGQGLQFLFEYFSETQRNKGNFPGRFSGRQFSNSRSEMNVSTLELGDSALYLCASSAAGVGTDTQYFGPGTRLTVL.

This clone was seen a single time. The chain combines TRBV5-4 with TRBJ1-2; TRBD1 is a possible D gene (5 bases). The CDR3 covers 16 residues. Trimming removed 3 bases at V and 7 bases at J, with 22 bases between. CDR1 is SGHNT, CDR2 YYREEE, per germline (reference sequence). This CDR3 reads CASSSGVLGGVFGYTF. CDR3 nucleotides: TGTGCCAGCAGCTCTGGGGTGTTGGGGGGAGTGTTTGGCTACACCTTC.